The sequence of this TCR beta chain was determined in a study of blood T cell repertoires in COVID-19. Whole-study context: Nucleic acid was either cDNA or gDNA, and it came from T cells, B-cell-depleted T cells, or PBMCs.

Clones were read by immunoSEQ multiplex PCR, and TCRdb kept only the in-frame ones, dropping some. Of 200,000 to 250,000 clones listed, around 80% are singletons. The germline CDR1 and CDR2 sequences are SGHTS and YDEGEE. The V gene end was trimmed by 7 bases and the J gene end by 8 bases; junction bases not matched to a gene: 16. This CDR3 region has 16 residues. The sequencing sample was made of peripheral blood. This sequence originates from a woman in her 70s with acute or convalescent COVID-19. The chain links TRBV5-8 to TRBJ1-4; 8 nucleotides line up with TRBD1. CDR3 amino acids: CASQWTGRARQEKLFF. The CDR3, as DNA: TGTGCCAGCCAGTGGACAGGGAGGGCTCGGCAGGAAAAACTGTTTTTT. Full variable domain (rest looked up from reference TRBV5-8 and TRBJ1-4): EAGVTQSPTHLIKTRGQQATLRCSPISGHTSVYWYQQALGLGLQFLLWYDEGEERNRGNFPPRFSGRQFPNYSSELNVNALELEDSALYLCASQWTGRARQEKLFFGSGTQLSVL.